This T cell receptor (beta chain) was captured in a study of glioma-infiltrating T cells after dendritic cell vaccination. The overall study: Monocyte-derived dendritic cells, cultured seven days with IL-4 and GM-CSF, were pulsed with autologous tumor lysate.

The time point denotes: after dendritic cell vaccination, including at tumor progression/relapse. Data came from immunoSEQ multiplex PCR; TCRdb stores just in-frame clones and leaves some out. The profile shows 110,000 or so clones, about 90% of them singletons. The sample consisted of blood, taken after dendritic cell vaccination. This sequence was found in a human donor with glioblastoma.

The CDR3 protein is CASRNGEGGSYEQYF. The CDR3 DNA sequence: TGTGCCAGCAGGAACGGGGAGGGAGGGTCTTACGAGCAGTACTTC. V is TRBV6-1 and J is TRBJ2-7; TRBD2 aligns across 7 bases. J lost 4 bases, V lost 6 bases, and 12 bases had no gene match. The CDR3 consists of 15 residues. CDR1 is MNHNS and CDR2 is SASEGT in the germline V gene.